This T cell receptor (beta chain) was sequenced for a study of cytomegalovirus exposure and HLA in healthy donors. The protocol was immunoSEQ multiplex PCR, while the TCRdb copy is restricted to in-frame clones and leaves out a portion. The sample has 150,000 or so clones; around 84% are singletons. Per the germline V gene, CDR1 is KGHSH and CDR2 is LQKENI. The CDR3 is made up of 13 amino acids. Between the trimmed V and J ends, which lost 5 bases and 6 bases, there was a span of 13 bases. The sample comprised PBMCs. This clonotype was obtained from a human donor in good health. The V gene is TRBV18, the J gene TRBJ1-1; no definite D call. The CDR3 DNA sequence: TGTGCCAGCTCAGTAGGTGGGCTTGCTGAAGCTTTCTTT. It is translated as CASSVGGLAEAFF.